These 18 T cell receptor beta chains were sequenced from one sample in a study of cytomegalovirus exposure and HLA in healthy donors. Primers: 60 Vbeta forward and 13 Jbeta reverse. Produced via immunoSEQ multiplex PCR; TCRdb's table is partial and in-frame only. The data hold around 200,000 clones, with 70% to 85% observed a single time. The specimen sequenced was PBMCs. Receptors originate from a girl aged 2 to 9 in good health and CMV-seropositive.

With regard to this clone: An end of the junction does not agree with germline; a read error may underlie this. The V call is TRBV5-4, the J call TRBJ2-1; 8 bases are a match to TRBD2. The CDR3 totals 13 residues. Germline CDR1 is SGHNT and CDR2 is YYREEE (reference sequence). CDR3 bases: TGTGCCAGCAGCTTGTCCAGCGGGAGTTTCCCGCTCTTC. Amino acid sequence: CASSLSSGSFPLF.

This clone has a single count. V gene TRBV5-4 combines with J gene TRBJ1-1; no clear D gene. This CDR3 region has 13 residues. Per the germline V gene, CDR1 is SGHNT and CDR2 is YYREEE (reference sequence). V dropped 2 bases and J dropped 5 bases, with 10 bases sitting between them. The CDR3 region has the DNA TGTGCCAGCAGCTTAAGCCGGAGAACTGAAGCTTTCTTT. Translation: CASSLSRRTEAFF.

The gene calls are TRBV30 and TRBJ1-5, with D possibly matching TRBD1 (6 bases). Per germline, CDR1 GTSNPN and CDR2 SVGIG (reference sequence). Trimming took 1 base from V and 5 from J, leaving 12 bases between them. The CDR3 totals 14 residues. DNA of the CDR3: TGTGCCTGGAGTGGAGACAGGCAATATCAGCCCCAGCATTTT. Its protein is CAWSGDRQYQPQHF.

The rearrangement uses TRBV11-3 and TRBJ1-2; D not resolved. Germline CDR1 SGHNT, CDR2 YENEEA. CDR3 size: 12 residues. V lost 5 bases and J lost 5, with 9 bases in between. CDR3 DNA: TGTGCCAGCAGCCCCCGAGGGTATGGCTACACCTTC. This codes for CASSPRGYGYTF.

This chain connects TRBV10-1 to TRBJ2-3; possibly TRBD1 for D (5 bases). Trimming pared 2 bases from V and 2 bases from J, leaving 8 bases between. The CDR3 contains 14 residues. Germline CDR1 reads WNHNN; CDR2 reads SYGVQD (reference sequence). DNA for the CDR3: TGCGCCAGCAGTGAGAGACAGATCACAGATACGCAGTATTTT. Translation gives CASSERQITDTQYF.

The V gene is TRBV19, the J gene TRBJ1-2; TRBD1 might be the D (5 bases). This CDR3 is 13 amino acids long. V lost 8 bases and J lost 3, with 13 bases in between. The germline V gene encodes CDR1 LNHDA and CDR2 SQIVND (reference sequence). This chain's CDR3 is CASRAGSDYGYTF. CDR3 coding DNA: TGTGCCAGTCGTGCAGGGTCAGACTATGGCTACACCTTC.

The chain links TRBV28 to TRBJ2-3; 8 nucleotides match TRBD2. The CDR3 has 17 amino acids. V lost 2 bases, J lost 0 bases, and 7 bases stayed unmatched. CDR1 MDHEN and CDR2 SYDVKM come from the germline V gene. The CDR3 here is CASSLDSGETSTDTQYF. The CDR3 bases are TGTGCCAGCAGTTTAGATAGCGGGGAAACTAGCACAGATACGCAGTATTTT.

This clone was counted once. The V call is TRBV7-2, the J call TRBJ1-6; possible D gene TRBD1, 5 bases. The CDR3 contains 18 residues. Germline values: CDR1 SGHTA, CDR2 FQGNSA. The V end was cut by 1 base, the J end by 8 bases, with 21 bases between. DNA for the CDR3: TGTGCCAGCAGCTTAGTCCCCCAAAACAGGAATAGGGATTCACCCCTCCACTTT. It specifies CASSLVPQNRNRDSPLHF.

The chain has TRBV5-1 and TRBJ2-3, with 9 bases identical to TRBD2. V lost 4 bases, J lost 3 bases, and 15 bases stayed unmatched. The CDR3 length is 18 residues. Looked up from germline, CDR1 is SGHRS and CDR2 is YFSETQ. The CDR3 coding sequence is TGCGCCAGCAGCCCCAGGCCGACTAGCGGCCGGGGAACAGATACGCAGTATTTT. As protein: CASSPRPTSGRGTDTQYF.

The V gene is TRBV5-1, the J gene TRBJ1-2, with D possibly matching TRBD1 (5 bases). The V and J ends lost 4 bases and 7 bases respectively, with 20 bases between them. Looked up from germline, CDR1 is SGHRS and CDR2 is YFSETQ. The CDR3 is made up of 15 amino acids. CDR3 sequence (DNA): TGCGCCAGCAGCGACGGAGGGGCAGGCGGGGGTGGCTACACCTTC. This sequence encodes CASSDGGAGGGGYTF.

This clone is a singleton in its sample. The chain has TRBV20-1 and TRBJ2-1; D remains ambiguous. V was cut by 6 bases and J by 7 bases, with 10 bases left in between. This CDR3 comprises 11 residues. Germline lookup yields CDR1 DFQATT and CDR2 SNEGSKA (reference sequence). CDR3 in amino acids: CSAEPVNEQFF. The CDR3 DNA reads as TGCAGTGCAGAACCAGTAAATGAGCAGTTCTTC.

The chain employs TRBV5-1 and TRBJ1-4; no reliable D call. V lost 4 bases and J lost 3, with 10 bases in between. Germline lookup yields CDR1 SGHRS and CDR2 YFSETQ. There are 14 residues in the CDR3. The CDR3 loop reads CASSPSGSNEKLFF. The CDR3 DNA reads TGCGCCAGCAGCCCCTCGGGGTCTAATGAAAAACTGTTTTTT.

The chain couples TRBV30 to TRBJ2-7; 7 bases line up with TRBD1. Germline loops: CDR1 GTSNPN, CDR2 SVGIG (reference sequence). CDR3 length: 14 amino acids. Germline trimming cut 5 bases from V and 6 bases from J; bases unmatched to any gene: 13. CDR3 sequence: CAWRLGQNSREQYF. The CDR3 nucleotides read TGTGCCTGGCGGCTGGGACAGAATTCCCGCGAGCAGTACTTC.

This chain uses TRBV6-5 with TRBJ2-3; D not resolved. This CDR3 is 12 amino acids long. The V and J ends lost 6 bases and 5 bases respectively, with 9 bases between them. Germline V gene sequence: CDR1 MNHEY, CDR2 SVGAGI. The CDR3 is CASRDPGDTQYF. CDR3 DNA sequence: TGTGCCAGCAGAGATCCGGGAGATACGCAGTATTTT.

The chain joins TRBV5-1 to TRBJ2-5; 7 bases match TRBD2. The DNA matches TRBJ2-7 better at its end, which makes the J call doubtful. This CDR3 region has 14 residues. The germline CDR1 and CDR2 sequences are SGHRS and YFSETQ. The chain's CDR3 is CASSRSGTGYEQYF. CDR3 nucleotides: TGCGCCAGCAGCCGGAGCGGGACGGGCTACGAGCAGTACTTC.

J is TRBJ1-2 and V is TRBV2; D ambiguous. CDR1 is SNHLY, CDR2 FYNNEI, per germline. The CDR3 has 12 amino acids. Trimming removed 8 bases at V and 7 bases at J, with 14 bases between. The CDR3 sequence is CASSAADFGYTF. CDR3 coding DNA: TGTGCCAGCTCCGCGGCGGACTTTGGCTACACCTTC.

The J gene is TRBJ1-2, the V gene TRBV9; D is ambiguous. CDR1 SGDLS and CDR2 YYNGEE come from the germline V gene. Trimming shortened V by 0 bases and J by 5 bases, and 8 bases separated the two germline ends. The CDR3 consists of 13 residues. The CDR3 nucleotides read TGTGCCAGCAGCGTAGCTGGGGAGTATGGCTACACCTTC. It translates to CASSVAGEYGYTF.

V and J are TRBV5-6 and TRBJ1-2, with 10 bases identical to TRBD1. The V gene's germline CDR1 is SGHDT and CDR2 YYEEEE. With V trimmed by 4 bases and J by 8 bases, 2 bases remained unmatched. The CDR3 covers 12 residues. The CDR3 coding sequence is TGTGCCAGCAGCCGGGACAGGGGCGGCTACACCTTC. Translated, it gives CASSRDRGGYTF.